A few counts support the clone carrying this T cell receptor beta chain. The antigen remains undetermined. Combining a sample-barcoded 5' primer with a J-beta primer mix, a second PCR ran for about 7 to 11 cycles. All samples yielded 3 million or more CDR3-containing paired-end reads. TCRdb re-analysed the 5' RACE reads in MiXCR, keeping a single row per CDR3 protein. The top ten clones hold roughly 3.6% of a sample with over 600,000 distinct CDR3 sequences, around a fifth of them seen once. These data come from a study of blood T cells in healthy people across ages. Study-wide points: Diversity of TCR beta per million T cells declined in a roughly linear way with age.

At least 6.5 million PBMCs were isolated per sample. The sequenced material came from blood. This TCR was recovered from a man between 70 and 80 years old in good health.

CDR3 region: CASSLAPGGYWQYF. CDR3 sequence (DNA): TGTGCCAGCAGCTTAGCTCCAGGGGGATACTGGCAGTACTTC. The chain is built from TRBV7-8 and TRBJ2-7, with 7 bases aligning to TRBD1. CDR3 length equals 14 residues. Trimming removed 0 bases from V and 9 bases from J; junction bases left unmatched: 8. Germline assignment: CDR1 SGHVS and CDR2 FQNEAQ.